This passage covers 18 T cell receptor beta chains from one sample sequenced in a study of cytomegalovirus exposure and HLA in healthy donors. The PCR had 60 Vbeta and 13 Jbeta primers. Clones were sequenced by immunoSEQ multiplex PCR, and TCRdb holds only the in-frame ones, with some missing. The sample has 200,000 to 250,000 clones; roughly 70% are singletons. The source material was PBMCs. These receptors were collected from a man aged 40-55 years in good health and CMV-seropositive.

This clone was counted only a few times. The V call is TRBV5-1, the J call TRBJ2-1, with D perhaps TRBD2 (7 bases). V was shortened by 0 bases and J by 7 bases, with 14 bases between the two germline ends. The germline V gene has CDR1 SGHRS and CDR2 YFSETQ. The CDR3 is made up of 15 amino acids. As DNA, the CDR3 is TGCGCCAGCAGCTTGGCGGGGGGCAGGGAGAATGAGCAGTTCTTC. Protein: CASSLAGGRENEQFF.

This sequence joins TRBV7-6 and TRBJ1-6; 8 nucleotides align to TRBD1. The CDR3 sequence is 17 residues long. CDR1 is SGHVS, CDR2 FNYEAQ, per germline. V dropped 3 bases and J dropped 5; count of bases not matched to a gene: 9. The DNA of the CDR3 is TGTGCCAGCAGCTTTACGACAGGGGCCAGAGATAATTCACCCCTCCACTTT. This encodes CASSFTTGARDNSPLHF. The full variable domain, with the rest looked up from reference TRBV7-6 and TRBJ1-6, is GAGVSQSPRYKVTKRGQDVALRCDPISGHVSLYWYRQALGQGPEFLTYFNYEAQQDKSGLPNDRFSAERPEGSISTLTIQRTEQRDSAMYRCASSFTTGARDNSPLHFGNGTRLTVT.

The chain links TRBV9 to TRBJ2-7; TRBD1 aligns across 9 bases. Unmatched junction bases numbered 4, after V lost 4 bases and J lost 2 bases. This CDR3 spans 14 amino acids. Germline V gene data show CDR1 as SGDLS and CDR2 as YYNGEE. The CDR3 DNA is TGTGCCAGCAGCCCGGGGACAGGGCCCTACGAGCAGTACTTC. Protein sequence: CASSPGTGPYEQYF.

The chain employs TRBV10-3 and TRBJ2-7; tentatively, D is TRBD1 (5 bases). The germline V gene has CDR1 ENHRY and CDR2 SYGVKD. With 11 bases removed from V and 4 bases from J, the gap between germline ends came to 18 bases. The CDR3 sequence is 13 residues long. CDR3 in DNA: TGTGCCCCGCTGACAGACCTTGGGTACGAGCAGTACTTC. This sequence encodes CAPLTDLGYEQYF.

J is TRBJ1-2 and V is TRBV6-5; 7 bases are shared with TRBD1. Germline V gene sequence: CDR1 MNHEY, CDR2 SVGAGI. Trimming took 2 bases from V and 8 from J; bases not matched to a gene: 5. This CDR3 spans 13 amino acids. The CDR3 coding sequence is TGTGCCAGCAGTTACCGACAGGGCCAAGGCTACACCTTC. Translating it yields CASSYRQGQGYTF.

The rearrangement uses TRBV7-6 and TRBJ2-5; weak D call: TRBD1 (5 bases). CDR1 is SGHVS, CDR2 FNYEAQ, per germline. The CDR3 is 15 residues long. Trimming pared 4 bases from V and 1 base from J, leaving 13 bases between. CDR3 DNA sequence: TGTGCCAGCAGCTCCCCAAGGGGCAGCCAAGAGACCCAGTACTTC. Encoded protein: CASSSPRGSQETQYF. The full variable domain, with the rest looked up from reference TRBV7-6 and TRBJ2-5, is GAGVSQSPRYKVTKRGQDVALRCDPISGHVSLYWYRQALGQGPEFLTYFNYEAQQDKSGLPNDRFSAERPEGSISTLTIQRTEQRDSAMYRCASSSPRGSQETQYFGPGTRLLVL.

V usage is TRBV7-2 and J usage is TRBJ2-2, with D maybe TRBD1 (5 bases). V lost 1 base and J lost 6, with 12 bases in between. Germline lookup yields CDR1 SGHTA and CDR2 FQGNSA. This CDR3 region has 15 residues. The CDR3 DNA reads as TGTGCCAGCAGCTTAGAGGGGCAGACTCCCGGGGAGCTGTTTTTT. Its protein product is CASSLEGQTPGELFF.

This sequence joins TRBV19 and TRBJ1-1; TRBD1 matches at 7 bases. The J segment lost 1 base and the V segment lost 8 bases, leaving 7 bases of the junction unmatched. CDR1 and CDR2 from the germline V gene are LNHDA and SQIVND (reference sequence). CDR3 size: 14 residues. CDR3 nucleotide sequence: TGTGCCAGTTTCCCAGGGGGGAAGAACACTGAAGCTTTCTTT. Amino acid sequence: CASFPGGKNTEAFF.

J is TRBJ2-2 and V is TRBV11-1, with TRBD2 identical over 13 bases. The CDR3 loop spans 17 amino acids. CDR1 is SGHAT, CDR2 FQDESV, per germline (reference sequence). The J segment lost 2 bases and the V segment lost 5 bases, leaving 5 bases of the junction unmatched. The CDR3 DNA reads TGTGCCAGCAGCCCGAGACTAGCGGGGGGTAACACCGGGGAGCTGTTTTTT. As protein: CASSPRLAGGNTGELFF.

V and J are TRBV6-1 and TRBJ1-5, with D uncertain. CDR1 and CDR2 from the germline V gene are MNHNS and SASEGT. The ends were cut back, 6 bases at V and 6 bases at J, with 12 bases in the middle. The CDR3 length is 13 residues. CDR3 loop: CASSPVLIQPQHF. In DNA, the CDR3 is TGTGCCAGCAGCCCGGTTCTTATTCAGCCCCAGCATTTT.

The rearrangement uses TRBV10-2 and TRBJ2-2; maybe TRBD2 (7 bases). Deletions cut 0 bases from V and 6 bases from J, with 20 bases between. Germline V gene sequence: CDR1 WSHSY, CDR2 SAAADI. The CDR3 consists of 18 residues. CDR3 sequence reads: CASSESPFWGGPSGELFF. In DNA form, the CDR3 reads TGCGCCAGCAGTGAGTCTCCGTTCTGGGGGGGGCCATCCGGGGAGCTGTTTTTT.

This rearrangement joins TRBV19 to TRBJ1-1; D remains unclear. Germline loops: CDR1 LNHDA, CDR2 SQIVND (reference sequence). V was pared by 9 bases and J by 7 bases, with 18 bases between. The CDR3 loop spans 13 amino acids. The DNA for the CDR3 is TGTGCCAGCCTTACTGTTAGAGGTGGTGAAGCTTTCTTT. Protein sequence: CASLTVRGGEAFF.

V is TRBV27 and J is TRBJ1-1; D ambiguous. The germline gives CDR1 MNHEY, CDR2 SMNVEV (reference sequence). Trimming took off 6 bases at V and 0 bases at J, with 14 bases between the two ends. The CDR3 spans 15 residues. CDR3 bases: TGTGCCAGCAGAGACTCCCCCAGCATGAACACTGAAGCTTTCTTT. As protein: CASRDSPSMNTEAFF.

DNA for the CDR3: TGTGCCAGCAGTGAATGGGGGGTCCCAGATACGCAGTATTTT. Translated, it gives CASSEWGVPDTQYF. The V and J genes are TRBV25-1 and TRBJ2-3; D is possibly TRBD2 (6 bases). Trimming cost V 1 base and J 4 bases, with 9 bases left between them. The CDR3 runs to 14 residues. Germline V gene sequence: CDR1 MGHDK, CDR2 SYGVNS. The whole variable domain, filled in from reference TRBV25-1 and TRBJ2-3, reads EADIYQTPRYLVIGTGKKITLECSQTMGHDKMYWYQQDPGMELHLIHYSYGVNSTEKGDLSSESTVSRIRTEHFPLTLESARPSHTSQYLCASSEWGVPDTQYFGPGTRLTVL.

This rearrangement joins TRBV2 to TRBJ2-5, with 9 bases that match TRBD1. Germline-derived CDR1 and CDR2 are SNHLY and FYNNEI. The trim removed 6 bases at V and 4 bases at J, leaving 9 bases unmatched. CDR3 length equals 15 residues. CDR3 loop: CASSYTLTGGETQYF. CDR3 in DNA: TGTGCCAGCAGCTATACCTTGACAGGGGGAGAGACCCAGTACTTC.

J is TRBJ2-7 and V is TRBV7-9; 7 bases map to TRBD2. Per the germline V gene, CDR1 is SEHNR and CDR2 is FQNEAQ (reference sequence). The CDR3 consists of 12 residues. CDR3 amino acids: CSSRGGSYEQYF. The DNA of the CDR3 is TGTTCCTCCCGCGGGGGTTCCTACGAGCAGTACTTC.

J is TRBJ1-2 and V is TRBV6-1; 8 bases line up with TRBD1. In germline, CDR1 is MNHNS, CDR2 SASEGT. This CDR3 is built from 14 residues. The V segment lost 5 bases and the J segment 3 bases; nucleotides outside the gene matches: 5. The CDR3 is CASSIQTGDYGYTF. The CDR3 DNA is TGTGCCAGCAGTATCCAGACAGGGGACTATGGCTACACCTTC.

J is TRBJ1-5 and V is TRBV7-2; the D gene is possibly TRBD1 (6 bases). V dropped 1 base and J dropped 6 bases, with 19 bases sitting between them. Germline CDR1 is SGHTA and CDR2 is FQGNSA. The CDR3 is 17 residues long. CDR3 loop: CASSLVGSGGAGQPQHF. The CDR3 DNA follows: TGTGCCAGCAGCTTAGTCGGGTCGGGGGGGGCCGGTCAGCCCCAGCATTTT.